Shown below are 5 T cell receptor beta chains from a single sample sequenced in a study of T-cell reconstitution after alpha-beta-depleted transplantation in children. The TCRbeta library incorporated unique molecular identifiers. TCRdb used MiXCR to reprocess the PCR reads, holding one entry per CDR3 protein. The table has some 350,000 distinct CDR3 sequences, 15% to 20% seen once. Material: PBMCs, mostly from graft donor cells, obtained 360 days after TCRalphabeta/CD19-depleted stem cell transplant. The receptors come from a male patient aged 2-15 years who had a stem cell transplant for acute lymphoblastic leukemia, so the T cells may come from the graft donor.

In its sample, this clonotype was seen a few times. This chain links TRBV5-1 with TRBJ2-2; 11 positions match TRBD1. The germline V gene encodes CDR1 SGHRS and CDR2 YFSETQ. V dropped 4 bases and J dropped 4; count of bases not matched to a gene: 3. CDR3 length: 15 amino acids. The CDR3 region has the DNA TGCGCCAGCAGCCCGGGACAGGGGGTCACCGGGGAGCTGTTTTTT. Protein sequence: CASSPGQGVTGELFF. Filled out from reference TRBV5-1 and TRBJ2-2, the complete variable domain reads KAGVTQTPRYLIKTRGQQVTLSCSPISGHRSVSWYQQTPGQGLQFLFEYFSETQRNKGNFPGRFSGRQFSNSRSEMNVSTLELGDSALYLCASSPGQGVTGELFFGEGSRLTVL.

This clonotype was counted only a few times. The chain employs TRBV20-1 and TRBJ2-1, with TRBD2 identical over 11 bases. Germline lookup yields CDR1 DFQATT and CDR2 SNEGSKA (reference sequence). The CDR3 contains 16 residues. The V gene end was trimmed by 3 bases and the J gene end by 15 bases; junction bases not matched to a gene: 19. The CDR3 DNA follows: TGCAGTGCTAGTGCAGCCGGGACTAGCGGCGGGGACCCTCGGTTCTTC. Its protein product is CSASAAGTSGGDPRFF.

This clonotype was detected a few times. The V call is TRBV28, the J call TRBJ1-6; 8 bases are a match to TRBD1. The CDR3 sequence is 14 residues long. Trimming cost V 1 base and J 9 bases; bases outside gene matches: 2. Germline CDR1 and CDR2: MDHEN and SYDVKM. CDR3: CASSLFQGASPLHF. DNA for the CDR3: TGTGCCAGCAGTTTATTTCAGGGGGCTTCACCCCTCCACTTT.

A few counts support this clonotype. This rearrangement joins TRBV7-8 to TRBJ2-5; TRBD2 matches at 11 bases. There are 17 residues in the CDR3. Germline V lookup: CDR1 SGHVS, CDR2 FQNEAQ. The V and J ends lost 0 bases and 3 bases, in that order; junction bases with no gene match: 6. This chain's CDR3 is CASSLALILAGEETQYF. The CDR3 coding sequence is TGTGCCAGCAGCTTAGCGCTGATACTAGCGGGAGAAGAGACCCAGTACTTC.

V is TRBV7-2 and J is TRBJ2-3, with 7 bases matching TRBD1. Germline trimming cut 3 bases from V and 0 bases from J; bases unmatched to any gene: 3. CDR3 length equals 15 residues. Germline V gene sequence: CDR1 SGHTA, CDR2 FQGNSA. The chain's CDR3 is CASSFPQGSTDTQYF. CDR3 coding DNA: TGTGCCAGCAGCTTCCCACAGGGGAGCACAGATACGCAGTATTTT.